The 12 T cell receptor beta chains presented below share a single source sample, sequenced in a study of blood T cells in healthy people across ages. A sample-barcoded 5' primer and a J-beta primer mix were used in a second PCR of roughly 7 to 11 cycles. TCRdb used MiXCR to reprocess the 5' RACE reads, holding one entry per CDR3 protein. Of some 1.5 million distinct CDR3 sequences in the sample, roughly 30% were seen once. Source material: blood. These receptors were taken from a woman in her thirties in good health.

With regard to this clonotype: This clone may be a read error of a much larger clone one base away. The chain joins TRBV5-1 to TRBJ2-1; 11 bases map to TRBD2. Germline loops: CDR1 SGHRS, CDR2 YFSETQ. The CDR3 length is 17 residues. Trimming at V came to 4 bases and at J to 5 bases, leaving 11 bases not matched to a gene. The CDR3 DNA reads TGCGCCAGCAGCCTTAGGTTCGGGACTAGCGGAGACAATGAGCAGTTCTTC. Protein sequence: CASSLRFGTSGDNEQFF.

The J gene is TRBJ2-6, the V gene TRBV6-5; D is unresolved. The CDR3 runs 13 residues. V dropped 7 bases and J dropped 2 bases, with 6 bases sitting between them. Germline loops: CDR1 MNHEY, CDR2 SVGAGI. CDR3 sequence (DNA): TGTGCCAGCACTGCGGCTGGGGCCAACGTCCTGACTTTC. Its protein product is CASTAAGANVLTF.

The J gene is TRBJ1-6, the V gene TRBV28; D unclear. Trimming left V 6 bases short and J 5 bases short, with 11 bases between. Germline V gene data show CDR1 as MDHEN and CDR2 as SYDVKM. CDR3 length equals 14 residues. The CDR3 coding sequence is TGTGCCAGCAGACCACAAGTTCATAATTCACCCCTCCACTTT. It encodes CASRPQVHNSPLHF.

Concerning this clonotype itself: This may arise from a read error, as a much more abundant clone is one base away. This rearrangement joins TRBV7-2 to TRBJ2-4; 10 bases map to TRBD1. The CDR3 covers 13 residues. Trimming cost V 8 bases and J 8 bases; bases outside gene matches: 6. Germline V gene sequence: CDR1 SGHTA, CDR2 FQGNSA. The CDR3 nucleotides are TGTGCCAGCGGTTTCGGGACAGGGGACATTCAGTACTTC. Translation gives CASGFGTGDIQYF.

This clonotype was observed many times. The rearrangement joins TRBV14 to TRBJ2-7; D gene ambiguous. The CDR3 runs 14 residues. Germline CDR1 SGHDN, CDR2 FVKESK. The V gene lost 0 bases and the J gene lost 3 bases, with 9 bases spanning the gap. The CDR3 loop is CASSQELPVYEQYF. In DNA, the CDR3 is TGTGCCAGCAGCCAAGAATTGCCTGTCTACGAGCAGTACTTC.

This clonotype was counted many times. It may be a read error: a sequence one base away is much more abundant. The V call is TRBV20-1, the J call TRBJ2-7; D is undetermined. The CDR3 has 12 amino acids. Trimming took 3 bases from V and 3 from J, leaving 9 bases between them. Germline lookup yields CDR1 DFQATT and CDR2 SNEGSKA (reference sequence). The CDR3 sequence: CSARTRCYEQYF. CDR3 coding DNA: TGCAGTGCTAGGACGAGGTGCTACGAGCAGTACTTC.

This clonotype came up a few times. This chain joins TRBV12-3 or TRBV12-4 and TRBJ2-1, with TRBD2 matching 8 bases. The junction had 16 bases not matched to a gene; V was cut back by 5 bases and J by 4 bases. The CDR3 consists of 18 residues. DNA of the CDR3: TGTGCCAGCAGTCGTTTTGCGGGGGGCCGACGTATTTACAATGAGCAGTTCTTC. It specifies CASSRFAGGRRIYNEQFF.

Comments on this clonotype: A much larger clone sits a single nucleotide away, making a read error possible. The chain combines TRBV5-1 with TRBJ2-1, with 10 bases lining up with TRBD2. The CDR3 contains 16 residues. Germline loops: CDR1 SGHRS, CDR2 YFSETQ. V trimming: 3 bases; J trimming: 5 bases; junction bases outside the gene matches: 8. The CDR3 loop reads CASSYSSGGVHNEQFF. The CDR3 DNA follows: TGCGCCAGCAGCTACTCTAGCGGGGGTGTACACAATGAGCAGTTCTTC.

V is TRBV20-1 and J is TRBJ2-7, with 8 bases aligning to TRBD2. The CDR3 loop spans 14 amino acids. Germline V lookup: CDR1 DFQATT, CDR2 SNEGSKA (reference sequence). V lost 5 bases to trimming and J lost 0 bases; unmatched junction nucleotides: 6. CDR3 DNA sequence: TGCAGTGCTGTACGGAGCGGGAGCTCCTACGAGCAGTACTTC. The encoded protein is CSAVRSGSSYEQYF.

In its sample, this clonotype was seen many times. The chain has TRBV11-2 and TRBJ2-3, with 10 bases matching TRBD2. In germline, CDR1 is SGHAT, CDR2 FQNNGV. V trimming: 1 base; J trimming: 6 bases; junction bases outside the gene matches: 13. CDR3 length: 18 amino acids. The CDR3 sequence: CASSLGVWSGRASDTQYF. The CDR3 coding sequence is TGTGCCAGCAGCTTAGGAGTTTGGAGCGGGAGGGCCTCGGATACGCAGTATTTT.

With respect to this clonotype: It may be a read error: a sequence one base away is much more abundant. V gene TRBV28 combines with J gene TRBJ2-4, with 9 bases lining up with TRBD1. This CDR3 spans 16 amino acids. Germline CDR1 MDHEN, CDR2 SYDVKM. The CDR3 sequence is CASSLQTGGQKSIQYF. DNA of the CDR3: TGTGCCAGCAGTTTGCAGACAGGGGGTCAGAAAAGCATTCAGTACTTC. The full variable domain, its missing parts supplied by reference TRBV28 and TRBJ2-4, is DVKVTQSSRYLVKRTGEKVFLECVQDMDHENMFWYRQDPGLGLRLIYFSYDVKMKEKGDIPEGYSVSREKKERFSLILESASTNQTSMYLCASSLQTGGQKSIQYFGAGTRLSVL.

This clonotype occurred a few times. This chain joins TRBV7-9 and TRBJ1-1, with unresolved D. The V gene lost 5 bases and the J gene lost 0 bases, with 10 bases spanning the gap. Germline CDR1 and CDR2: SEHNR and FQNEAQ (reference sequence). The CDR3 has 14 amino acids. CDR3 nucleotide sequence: TGTGCCAGCAGCCGGCAGACATTGAACACTGAAGCTTTCTTT. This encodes CASSRQTLNTEAFF.